This T cell receptor beta chain was observed in a study of T cell responses to AZD1222 COVID-19 vaccine. Study findings and constraints: Of the AZD1222 recipients, only six or seven were seropositive at baseline. In the spike-specific TCR repertoire, nearly half reportedly target unmutated variant regions. The donors showed a predominance of white British ancestry and of females, with possible underestimation of clonal diversity.

With regard to this clone: Antigen unknown.

Whether given at about 4 or about 12 weeks, second doses were pooled. Germline V gene lookup returns CDR1 SNHLY and CDR2 FYNNEI. Trimming removed 6 bases at V and 0 bases at J, with 11 bases between. This CDR3 spans 14 amino acids. Sequencing used immunoSEQ multiplex PCR; TCRdb keeps in-frame clones, though not all of them. The sample shows fewer than 150,000 clones, 85% to 90% of them seen only once. The receptor was isolated from an adult who received the AZD1222 COVID-19 vaccine. Sequencing was performed on peripheral blood, taken 28 days after the second AZD1222 dose. The chain employs TRBV2 and TRBJ1-1, with a possible D match to TRBD1 (5 bases). The CDR3 nucleotides read TGTGCCAGCAGGCTCAGGGTTATGAACACTGAAGCTTTCTTT. Amino acid sequence: CASRLRVMNTEAFF.